Shown below are 6 T cell receptor beta chains from a single sample sequenced in a study of shared clonotypes between healthy human individuals. The protocol was immunoSEQ multiplex PCR, while the TCRdb copy is restricted to in-frame clones and leaves out a portion. The sample yields roughly 2.5 million clones, approximately 90% seen once. Sequencing was performed on naive CD4+ T cells sorted from blood. Subset reported: CD45RA+ positively selected. These receptors all stem from a man between 18 and 29 years old in good health.

The rearrangement joins TRBV5-1 to TRBJ2-7, with D tentatively TRBD1 (5 bases). Germline V gives CDR1 SGHRS, CDR2 YFSETQ. Trimming took 4 bases from V and 3 from J, leaving 14 bases between them. This CDR3 is built from 14 residues. The DNA for the CDR3 is TGCGCCAGCAGCGCAAAGGGGATCTACTACGAGCAGTACTTC. Translated, it gives CASSAKGIYYEQYF. Variable domain in full (rest from reference TRBV5-1 and TRBJ2-7): KAGVTQTPRYLIKTRGQQVTLSCSPISGHRSVSWYQQTPGQGLQFLFEYFSETQRNKGNFPGRFSGRQFSNSRSEMNVSTLELGDSALYLCASSAKGIYYEQYFGPGTRLTVT.

The rearrangement joins TRBV9 to TRBJ2-2; 10 nucleotides line up with TRBD2. V was clipped by 4 bases and J by 0 bases; unmatched bases: 12. Germline CDR1 is SGDLS and CDR2 is YYNGEE. The CDR3 runs 19 residues. The CDR3: CASSPHPLAGVANTGELFF. The CDR3 coding sequence is TGTGCCAGCAGCCCCCACCCCCTAGCGGGGGTCGCGAACACCGGGGAGCTGTTTTTT.

The table lists this clone with a count of one. This chain joins TRBV6-1 and TRBJ1-1; TRBD1 agrees at 10 bases. The V segment lost 5 bases and the J segment 5 bases; nucleotides outside the gene matches: 8. Germline CDR1 reads MNHNS; CDR2 reads SASEGT. CDR3 size: 15 residues. The CDR3 coding sequence is TGTGCCAGCAGTCATTTCCGGGACAGGGGTACTGAAGCTTTCTTT. Protein sequence: CASSHFRDRGTEAFF.

Regarding this clone: This sample includes further DNA sequences coding for the same CDR3. The gene calls are TRBV6-6 and TRBJ2-7; D gene uncertain. The germline V and J ends were trimmed by 2 bases and 4 bases, with 9 bases remaining between them. Germline assignment: CDR1 MNHNY and CDR2 SVGAGI (reference sequence). The CDR3 has 13 amino acids. CDR3 nucleotides: TGTGCCAGCAGTTACCGCCCGGGTTACGAGCAGTACTTC. This codes for CASSYRPGYEQYF.

Here the CDR3 reads CASSPEDLRNEQFF. The CDR3 bases are TGTGCCAGCAGCCCCGAAGACCTTCGGAATGAGCAGTTCTTC. V and J are TRBV7-9 and TRBJ2-1; D unclear. The CDR3 is made up of 14 amino acids. Germline CDR1 and CDR2: SEHNR and FQNEAQ (reference sequence). Deletions cut 5 bases from V and 7 bases from J, with 15 bases between.

CDR3 sequence: CASSLDPGGALGRNQAFF. CDR3 DNA: TGTGCCAGCAGCTTGGACCCGGGAGGGGCGTTGGGTCGGAATCAAGCTTTCTTT. The rearrangement joins TRBV5-4 to TRBJ1-1, with D possibly TRBD1 on 5 matching bases. This CDR3 comprises 18 residues. Trimming pared 0 bases from V and 9 bases from J, leaving 27 bases between. The germline CDR1 and CDR2 sequences are SGHNT and YYREEE (reference sequence).